This entry concerns a single T cell receptor (beta chain). What it recognizes is unknown. V was pared by 0 bases and J by 6 bases, with 9 bases between. Germline-derived CDR1 and CDR2 are SGHNT and YYREEE (reference sequence). This CDR3 has 13 residues. The data belong to a study of regulatory T cells in long-lasting Graves disease. Study-wide findings and caveats: TRBV28, TRBJ1-2 and TRBJ2-5 were favored in persistent disease.

In building TCR beta libraries, iRepertoire HTBI primers were used together with Arm-PCR of CDR3 regions. TCRdb called the multiplex PCR reads again in MiXCR, with one record for every CDR3 protein. The data show fewer than 650,000 distinct CDR3 sequences, around 15% seen once. Described time point: newly diagnosed GD, antithyroid drugs for less than 3 months. RNA isolated from PBMCs was used to make the TCR library. The same data also went into a second study, on T cells in Graves' hyperthyroidism and ophthalmopathy.

The gene calls are TRBV5-4 and TRBJ1-1; D is undetermined. The TCR originated in a woman aged 25-40 years with Graves disease. The source was peripheral blood mononuclear cells (PBMCs), collected at new diagnosis, from a patient treated with antithyroid drugs. This CDR3 reads CASSLEAGSEAFF. CDR3 DNA sequence: TGTGCCAGCAGCTTGGAGGCTGGATCTGAAGCTTTCTTT.